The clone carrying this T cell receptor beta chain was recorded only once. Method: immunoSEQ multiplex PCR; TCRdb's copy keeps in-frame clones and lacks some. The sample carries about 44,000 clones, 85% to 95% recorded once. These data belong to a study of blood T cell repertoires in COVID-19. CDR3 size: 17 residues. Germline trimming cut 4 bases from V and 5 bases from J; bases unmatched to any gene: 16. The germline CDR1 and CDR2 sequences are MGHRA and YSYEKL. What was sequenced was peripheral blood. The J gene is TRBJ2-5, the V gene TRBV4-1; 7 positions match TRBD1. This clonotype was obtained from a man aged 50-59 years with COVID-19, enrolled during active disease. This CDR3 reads CASSLRRGQDRVETQYF. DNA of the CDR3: TGCGCCAGCAGCCTCAGAAGGGGGCAGGACCGGGTGGAGACCCAGTACTTC.